This T cell receptor (beta chain) was sequenced for a study of blood T cell repertoires in COVID-19. Some clones are missing from TCRdb's copy, which holds only in-frame ones; the method was immunoSEQ multiplex PCR. This table has roughly 670,000 clones, approximately 90% appearing once. V lost 4 bases and J lost 7; bases outside the gene matches: 5. The CDR3 runs 15 residues. Germline V gives CDR1 MDHEN, CDR2 SYDVKM. Sequenced material: peripheral blood. The sequence came from a woman aged 18 to 35 with acute or convalescent COVID-19. The rearrangement joins TRBV28 to TRBJ1-4; 11 positions agree with TRBD1. The CDR3 bases are TGTGCCAGCAGTTCCCCCGGGACAGGGGGTGAAAAACTGTTTTTT. Amino acid sequence: CASSSPGTGGEKLFF.